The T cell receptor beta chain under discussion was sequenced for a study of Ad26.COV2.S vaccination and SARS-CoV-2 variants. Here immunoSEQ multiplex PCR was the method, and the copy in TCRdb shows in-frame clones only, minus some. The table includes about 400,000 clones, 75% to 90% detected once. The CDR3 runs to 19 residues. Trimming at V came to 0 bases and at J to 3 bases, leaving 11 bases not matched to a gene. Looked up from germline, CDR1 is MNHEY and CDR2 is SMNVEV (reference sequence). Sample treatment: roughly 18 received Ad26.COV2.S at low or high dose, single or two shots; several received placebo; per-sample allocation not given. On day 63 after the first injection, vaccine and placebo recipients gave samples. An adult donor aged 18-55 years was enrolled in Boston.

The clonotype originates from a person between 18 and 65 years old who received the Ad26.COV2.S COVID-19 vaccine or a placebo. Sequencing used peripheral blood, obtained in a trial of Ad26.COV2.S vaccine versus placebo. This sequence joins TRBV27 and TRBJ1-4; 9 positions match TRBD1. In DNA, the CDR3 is TGTGCCAGCAGTTTATCGACCCCAGGGACAGGGCCCCCTAATGAAAAACTGTTTTTT. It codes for CASSLSTPGTGPPNEKLFF.